This T cell receptor beta chain derives from a study of shared clonotypes between healthy human individuals. Looking at the study overall: CD8 memory received one plate per donor, CD8 naive two, CD4 memory three and CD4 naive three.

The CDR3 length is 18 residues. Germline CDR1 is ENHRY and CDR2 is SYGVKD. V trimming: 3 bases; J trimming: 6 bases; junction bases outside the gene matches: 14. Naivety among CD8 cells was defined by CD45RO negativity and positive CCR7 selection, thereby excluding terminally differentiated effector memory CD45RA+ cells. Some clones are missing from TCRdb's copy, which holds only in-frame ones; the method was immunoSEQ multiplex PCR. The data show a few million clones, roughly 95% seen once. J is TRBJ2-1 and V is TRBV10-3, with 10 bases lining up with TRBD2. The TCR was taken from a man aged 18 to 30 in good health. Some clones in this sample may be carry-over from other donors' samples. The source material was naive CD8+ T cells from PBMCs. CDR3 bases: TGTGCCATCAGTGACCCCCAAGAAGCGGGAGGGAAGCGCAATGAGCAGTTCTTC. Its translation: CAISDPQEAGGKRNEQFF.